This T cell receptor beta chain was observed in a study of control samples from healthy donors and cancer patients. Some clones are missing from TCRdb's copy, which holds only in-frame ones; the method was immunoSEQ multiplex PCR. The sample shows 84,000 or so clones, around 91% of them seen only once. Source material: blood. This receptor was taken from a man aged 25 to 45 in good health.

In DNA form, the CDR3 reads TGTGCCACCAGTGATTGGGTACGGACCGGGGAGCTGTTTTTT. Encoded protein: CATSDWVRTGELFF. The chain recombines TRBV24-1 with TRBJ2-2, with unresolved D. V gave up 2 bases and J gave up 5 bases, with 8 bases separating them. The CDR3 totals 14 residues. CDR1 is KGHDR and CDR2 is SFDVKD in the germline V gene.